This TCR beta chain was identified during a study of identical twins. General study results and limits: Twins shared beta out-of-frame sequences in excess, but this excess was weaker. In monozygotic twins, models underestimated the sharing of out-of-frame TCR alpha. Beta clonotypes that were abundant in cord blood contained fewer insertions, a pattern absent from memory repertoires.

A note on this clonotype: What it binds is unknown.

TCRdb redid the calling of the 5' RACE reads with MiXCR, one entry per CDR3 protein. The data contain about 530,000 distinct CDR3 sequences, about 16% of them singletons. These same data were also listed under a study on yellow fever vaccine responses in identical twins.

Input material: CD4+ T cells sorted from blood. This receptor was taken from a young woman in good health.

CDR3 amino acids: CASSRLAGFGPGELFF. The CDR3 nucleotides read TGCGCCAGCAGCCGACTAGCGGGTTTTGGGCCCGGGGAGCTGTTTTTT. This chain joins TRBV5-1 and TRBJ2-2; 10 nucleotides match TRBD2. The CDR3 totals 16 residues. The germline V gene encodes CDR1 SGHRS and CDR2 YFSETQ. The ends lost 4 bases at V and 6 bases at J; junction bases unmatched: 9.